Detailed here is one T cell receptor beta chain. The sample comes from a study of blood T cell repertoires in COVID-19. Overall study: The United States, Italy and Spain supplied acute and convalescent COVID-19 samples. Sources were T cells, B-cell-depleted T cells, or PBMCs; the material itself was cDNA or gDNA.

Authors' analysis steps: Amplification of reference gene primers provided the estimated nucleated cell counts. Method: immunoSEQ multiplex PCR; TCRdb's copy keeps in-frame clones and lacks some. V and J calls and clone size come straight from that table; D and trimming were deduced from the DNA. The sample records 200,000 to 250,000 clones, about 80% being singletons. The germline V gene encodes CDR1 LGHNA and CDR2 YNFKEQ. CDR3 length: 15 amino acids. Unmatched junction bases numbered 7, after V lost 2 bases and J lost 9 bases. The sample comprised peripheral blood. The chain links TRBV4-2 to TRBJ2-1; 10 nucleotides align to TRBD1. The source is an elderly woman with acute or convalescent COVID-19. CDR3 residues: CASSQYKGQGGEQFF. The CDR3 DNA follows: TGTGCCAGCAGCCAATACAAAGGACAGGGGGGTGAGCAGTTCTTC.